This passage covers 9 T cell receptor beta chains from one sample sequenced in a study of T cells after yellow fever vaccination. TCRdb reprocessed the 5' RACE reads with MiXCR, giving one entry per CDR3 protein. The data hold approximately 580,000 distinct CDR3 sequences, with 17% observed a single time. Material: PBMCs, obtained 4 to 6 days after the first yellow fever vaccination. These receptor sequences come from a man younger than 35 who received the YFV17D yellow fever vaccine.

This chain connects TRBV28 to TRBJ1-4; D is unclear. With 6 bases removed from V and 0 bases from J, the gap between germline ends came to 11 bases. This CDR3 comprises 15 residues. Germline V gene data show CDR1 as MDHEN and CDR2 as SYDVKM. CDR3 loop: CASSRWGATNEKLFF. Here the CDR3 DNA reads TGTGCCAGCAGCCGATGGGGAGCAACTAATGAAAAACTGTTTTTT.

This clonotype was counted between two and nine times. The chain employs TRBV11-2 and TRBJ1-2, with 9 bases matching TRBD1. The J segment lost 4 bases and the V segment lost 4 bases, leaving 10 bases of the junction unmatched. CDR1 is SGHAT, CDR2 FQNNGV, per germline. This CDR3 spans 16 amino acids. The CDR3 spells CASSYPGQGVGYGYTF. The CDR3 nucleotides read TGTGCCAGCAGCTATCCGGGACAGGGTGTCGGCTATGGCTACACCTTC.

This clonotype has just a few counts. The chain couples TRBV7-9 to TRBJ2-6, with 7 nucleotides matching TRBD1. CDR1 and CDR2 (germline): SEHNR, FQNEAQ (reference sequence). The CDR3 totals 13 residues. The V segment lost 5 bases and the J segment 9 bases; nucleotides outside the gene matches: 4. DNA for the CDR3: TGTGCCAGCAGCGGTGGACAGGACAACGTCCTGACTTTC. Its protein is CASSGGQDNVLTF.

This clonotype has a count of ten or more. The chain uses TRBV12-3 or TRBV12-4 and TRBJ1-4, with D uncertain. The V end was cut by 4 bases, the J end by 12 bases, with 15 bases between. The CDR3 totals 13 residues. CDR3 DNA sequence: TGTGCCAGCAGTTGGGTAGACAATGGGGAACTGTTTTTT. It codes for CASSWVDNGELFF.

This clonotype was detected a few times. V and J are TRBV2 and TRBJ2-7, with D unclear. From germline, CDR1 is SNHLY and CDR2 FYNNEI. The CDR3 is 11 amino acids. V dropped 8 bases and J dropped 1 base, with 6 bases sitting between them. CDR3 residues: CASDWSYEQYF. In nucleotides, the CDR3 is TGTGCCAGCGACTGGTCCTACGAGCAGTACTTC.

The chain links TRBV20-1 to TRBJ2-3, with TRBD2 identical over 10 bases. V trimming: 0 bases; J trimming: 5 bases; junction bases outside the gene matches: 8. The CDR3 contains 16 residues. CDR1 is DFQATT, CDR2 SNEGSKA, per germline (reference sequence). The CDR3 bases are TGCAGTGCTAGAGATCCACTAGCGGGGAACCGAGATACGCAGTATTTT. Amino acid sequence: CSARDPLAGNRDTQYF.

This clonotype has just a few counts. The CDR3 region has the DNA TGCGCCAGCAGCCAAGAGGGACAGGGGCAATCAAGAGGCTACACCTTC. Its translation is CASSQEGQGQSRGYTF. The chain recombines TRBV4-1 with TRBJ1-2, with 10 bases matching TRBD1. Germline V lookup: CDR1 MGHRA, CDR2 YSYEKL. The CDR3 covers 16 residues. The V segment lost 0 bases and the J segment 8 bases; nucleotides outside the gene matches: 9.

The chain uses TRBV7-3 and TRBJ2-6; 7 bases line up with TRBD1. With 0 bases clipped from V and 0 bases from J, the junction kept 20 bases outside the gene matches. This CDR3 spans 23 amino acids. Germline V CDR1 and CDR2: SGHTA, FQGTGA. The CDR3 DNA sequence: TGTGCCAGCAGCTTAACGATTCTCACTCAACTAGTTGGACAGGCCTCTGGGGCCAACGTCCTGACTTTC. Protein: CASSLTILTQLVGQASGANVLTF.

The chain links TRBV20-1 to TRBJ2-4; perhaps TRBD1 as D (5 bases). Trimming took 0 bases from V and 6 from J, leaving 15 bases between them. The CDR3 totals 15 residues. The germline V gene encodes CDR1 DFQATT and CDR2 SNEGSKA (reference sequence). The CDR3 sequence: CSARDDSSSRNIQYF. CDR3 bases: TGCAGTGCTAGAGATGACAGCTCAAGTAGAAACATTCAGTACTTC.